A selection of T cell receptor beta chains follows, all from one sample in a study of technical replicates of blood from a handful of donors. Produced via immunoSEQ multiplex PCR; TCRdb's table is partial and in-frame only. This sample has tens of thousands of clones; roughly 98% occur once, and the top ten carry roughly 0.15%. The source material was T cells isolated from PBMCs. Receptors originate from a human donor in good health. Each CDR3 is given with its conserved first and last residue. The order of the fields is J gene, clone size, V gene, D gene, CDR3 DNA, CDR3 protein. A D gene is named only where the DNA matches it firmly. Only part of the rows carry a size: once, few, many, or a class if the clone is expanded.

TRBJ1-2	NA	TRBV29-1	TRBD1	TGCAGCGTTGAAGTAATCAGGACAGGGGTTAACTATGGCTACACCTTC	CSVEVIRTGVNYGYTF
TRBJ2-1	NA	TRBV9	NA	TGTGCCAGCAGCCCCCTCCGGCACTACCTCGACAATGAGCAGTTCTTC	CASSPLRHYLDNEQFF
TRBJ2-1	NA	TRBV29-1	TRBD1	TGCAGCGCCCGAGGGGACAGAAGTTCCAACAATGAGCAGTTCTTC	CSARGDRSSNNEQFF
TRBJ2-3	NA	TRBV28	NA	TGTGCCAGCAGTTTGGACGGGACTCGTAGCACAGATACGCAGTATTTT	CASSLDGTRSTDTQYF
TRBJ2-5	NA	TRBV9	TRBD2	TGTGCCAGCAGCGCCGGGCCCCCGGGACTAGTTTCCGAGACCCAGTACTTC	CASSAGPPGLVSETQYF
TRBJ2-5	NA	TRBV29-1	TRBD1	TGCAGCGCTTGGGACAGCATCAGAGAGACCCAGTACTTC	CSAWDSIRETQYF
TRBJ1-5	NA	TRBV5-1	NA	TGCGCCAGCAGCCCTACCAGCAATCAGCCCCAGCATTTT	CASSPTSNQPQHF
TRBJ2-1	NA	TRBV25-1	TRBD1	TGTGCCAGCAGTCCCCTTCAGACAGGGGGGAACAATGAGCAGTTCTTC	CASSPLQTGGNNEQFF
TRBJ2-7	NA	TRBV29-1	NA	TGCAGCGTTGGCGCGCTCGAGCAGTACTTC	CSVGALEQYF
TRBJ2-7	NA	TRBV30	NA	TGTGCCTGGAGTGCACAGGGCATCGAGCAGTACTTC	CAWSAQGIEQYF
TRBJ1-2	few	TRBV30	NA	TGTGCCTGGAGTGCAGGAGGGAGATCAAGTGGCTACACCTTC	CAWSAGGRSSGYTF
TRBJ2-7	NA	TRBV29-1	TRBD1	TGCAGCGTTGCACCCGGGACAGGGGGGTCCTACGAGCAGTACTTC	CSVAPGTGGSYEQYF
TRBJ2-7	NA	TRBV25-1	NA	TGTGCCAGCAGTGAATATGCTTTTGTACACCTCTACGAGCAGTACTTC	CASSEYAFVHLYEQYF
TRBJ2-3	once	TRBV5-1	NA	TGCGCCAGCAGCTTGCAGGGTTCTAGCACAGATACGCAGTATTTT	CASSLQGSSTDTQYF
TRBJ2-7	NA	TRBV28	TRBD2	TGTGCCAGCAGTTTGGACCGGGGACTAGCGCGCTACGAGCAGTACTTC	CASSLDRGLARYEQYF
TRBJ1-4	NA	TRBV7-9	NA	TGTGCCAGCAGCCAAGCGGGGGAAAAACTGTTTTTT	CASSQAGEKLFF
TRBJ2-2	NA	TRBV5-1	TRBD2	TGCGCCAGCAGCTCGACTAGCGGACTCACCGGGGAGCTGTTTTTT	CASSSTSGLTGELFF
TRBJ2-7	NA	TRBV6-5	NA	TGTGCCAGCAGTCCCTCCAGTTACGAGCAGTACTTC	CASSPSSYEQYF
TRBJ2-5	NA	TRBV4-1	TRBD2	TGCGCCAGCAGCCAAGGGGGAGGGCCTAGTCTAGAGACCCAGTACTTC	CASSQGGGPSLETQYF
TRBJ1-3	once	TRBV7-8	NA	TGTGCCAGCAGCCCTGCGGGAAACACCATATATTTT	CASSPAGNTIYF
TRBJ1-5	NA	TRBV7-9	NA	TGTGCCAGCAGCTTACGGGGGATTGATCAGCCCCAGCATTTT	CASSLRGIDQPQHF
TRBJ2-4	NA	TRBV4-1	NA	TGCGCCAGCAGCCCCCCGAACCGAGGAAACATTCAGTACTTC	CASSPPNRGNIQYF
TRBJ2-2	NA	TRBV5-1	NA	TGCGCCAGCAGCCTAGAGACCATCCGGACCGGGGAGCTGTTTTTT	CASSLETIRTGELFF
TRBJ1-2	NA	TRBV19	NA	TGTGCCAGTAGTAGTTTGGGAGGTAACTATGGCTACACCTTC	CASSSLGGNYGYTF
TRBJ2-1	NA	TRBV5-1	TRBD2	TGCGCCAGCAGCCGCGGCTCACTAGCGTCCCCTAATGAGCAGTTCTTC	CASSRGSLASPNEQFF
TRBJ2-7	once	TRBV2	TRBD2	TGTGCCAGCAGGGCCGGGACTAGCGGGAGCGAGCAGTACTTC	CASRAGTSGSEQYF
TRBJ2-7	NA	TRBV5-1	TRBD1	TGCGCCAGCAGCTTGAACAGGGGTGCCTCCTACGAGCAGTACTTC	CASSLNRGASYEQYF
TRBJ2-3	NA	TRBV29-1	NA	TGCAGCTCCCTGTCGACGGGAATCACAGATACGCAGTATTTT	CSSLSTGITDTQYF
TRBJ2-2	NA	TRBV10-3	NA	TGTGCCACGACAAAGACGGGCGCGGGCACCGGGGAGCTGTTTTTT	CATTKTGAGTGELFF
TRBJ1-2	NA	TRBV5-1	TRBD1	TGCGCCAGCAGGAAGGGACAGAACTATGGCTACACCTTC	CASRKGQNYGYTF
TRBJ2-5	NA	TRBV10-3	TRBD2	TGTGCCATCAGACCAGGAGTCCCTAGCGGGAGATCATCCCAAGAGACCCAGTACTTC	CAIRPGVPSGRSSQETQYF
TRBJ1-2	NA	TRBV2	NA	TGTGCCAGCAGTAACGGACAAGGGGGAAGAGGCTACACCTTC	CASSNGQGGRGYTF
TRBJ1-2	NA	TRBV4-1	NA	TGCGCCAGCAGTGGGCCGACCAACTATGGCTACACCTTC	CASSGPTNYGYTF
TRBJ2-5	NA	TRBV5-1	TRBD2	TGCGCCAGCACCAAACTCGGCGGGAGGGCCGAGGAGACCCAGTACTTC	CASTKLGGRAEETQYF
TRBJ2-6	NA	TRBV5-1	TRBD1	TGCGCCAGCAGCTTGGGAGGGACAGACTTCTCTGGGGCCAACGTCCTGACTTTC	CASSLGGTDFSGANVLTF
TRBJ1-2	NA	TRBV27	TRBD1	TGTGCCAGCAGTTATGAGGGGGCCTTCGGGGGCTACACCTTC	CASSYEGAFGGYTF
TRBJ1-6	NA	TRBV25-1	TRBD1	TGTGCCAGCAGTGACTACTGGACAGGGGGTCTTCATTCACCCCTCCACTTT	CASSDYWTGGLHSPLHF
TRBJ2-1	NA	TRBV5-1	TRBD2	TGCGCCAGTATGACCGGGACTAGCGGCTACAATGAGCAGTTCTTC	CASMTGTSGYNEQFF
TRBJ2-7	NA	TRBV12-1	NA	TGTGCCACACGACTCCACGGGCTAGCGGGTTACGAGCAGTACTTC	CATRLHGLAGYEQYF
TRBJ2-2	NA	TRBV7-2	NA	TGTGCCAGCAGCTTAGAGAGGTTCACCGGGGAGCTGTTTTTT	CASSLERFTGELFF
TRBJ2-3	NA	TRBV5-4	TRBD2	TGTGCCAGCAGCTTGTACCCAGCGGGAGATACATATACGCAGTATTTT	CASSLYPAGDTYTQYF
TRBJ2-5	NA	TRBV28	TRBD2	TGTGCCAGCAGTTCGGGACTAGCGGGAAGAGAGACCCAGTACTTC	CASSSGLAGRETQYF
TRBJ1-2	NA	TRBV6-5	NA	TGTGCCAGCAGTTACTCGAACGGCTATGGCTACACCTTC	CASSYSNGYGYTF